This T cell receptor beta chain was observed in a study of PD-1 blockade in mismatch repair-deficient tumors. Whole-study results and caveats: Rapid post-treatment expansion, then contraction, generally preceding radiologic response, marked tumor-resident clones.

The table came from immunoSEQ multiplex PCR; TCRdb's copy has only in-frame clones and leaves some out. The sample lists some 130,000 clones; around nine tenths were seen once. Germline CDR1 and CDR2: MNHEY and SMNVEV (reference sequence). The CDR3 runs to 14 residues. V lost 1 base to trimming and J lost 3 bases, with 10 bases between them. As concerns this clone: As yet, its antigen is unknown.

The sequence was obtained from an adult with mismatch repair-deficient cancer. The chain carries TRBV27 and TRBJ2-7; D unresolved. Material: peripheral blood, obtained approximately 72 weeks after starting pembrolizumab. The CDR3 region is CASSLWPSRYEQYF. In DNA, the CDR3 is TGTGCCAGCAGTTTATGGCCCTCCCGCTACGAGCAGTACTTC.